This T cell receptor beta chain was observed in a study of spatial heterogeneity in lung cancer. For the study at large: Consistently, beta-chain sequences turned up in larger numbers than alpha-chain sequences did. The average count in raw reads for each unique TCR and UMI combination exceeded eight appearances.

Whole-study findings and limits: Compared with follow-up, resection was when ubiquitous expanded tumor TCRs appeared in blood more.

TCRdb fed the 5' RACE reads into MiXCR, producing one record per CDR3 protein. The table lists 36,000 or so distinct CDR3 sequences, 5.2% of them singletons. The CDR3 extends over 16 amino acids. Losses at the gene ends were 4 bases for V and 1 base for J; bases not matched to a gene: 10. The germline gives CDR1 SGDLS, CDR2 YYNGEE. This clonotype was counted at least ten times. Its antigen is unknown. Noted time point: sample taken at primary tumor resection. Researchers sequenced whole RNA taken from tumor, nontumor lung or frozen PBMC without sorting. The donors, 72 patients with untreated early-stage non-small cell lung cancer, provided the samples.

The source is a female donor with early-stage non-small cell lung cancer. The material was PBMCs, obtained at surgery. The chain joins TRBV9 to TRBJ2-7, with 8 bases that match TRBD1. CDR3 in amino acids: CASSPSNRDRSYEQYF. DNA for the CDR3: TGTGCCAGCAGCCCGTCAAACCGGGACAGGTCCTACGAGCAGTACTTC.